These 20 T cell receptor beta chains came from one sample sequenced in a study of blood T cell repertoires in COVID-19. Using immunoSEQ multiplex PCR, the repertoire was profiled, and TCRdb retains in-frame clones only, with some absent. Of about 220,000 clones in the sample, approximately 81% were seen once. Sequencing was performed on peripheral blood. The receptor set was obtained from a man aged 25-45 years with active or convalescent COVID-19.

The chain combines TRBV19 with TRBJ2-2; tentatively, D is TRBD1 (6 bases). This CDR3 spans 16 amino acids. V was cut by 0 bases and J by 6 bases, with 14 bases left in between. Germline V gene lookup returns CDR1 LNHDA and CDR2 SQIVND (reference sequence). The CDR3 sequence is CASSIDYGAGAGELFF. In DNA, the CDR3 is TGTGCCAGTAGTATAGATTATGGGGCAGGGGCCGGGGAGCTGTTTTTT.

The table lists this clone with a count of one. The chain links TRBV3-1 (or the pseudogene TRBV3-2) to TRBJ2-3, with D maybe TRBD2 (5 bases). Trimming removed 0 bases from V and 2 bases from J, with 12 bases in between. CDR3 length equals 16 residues. The germline V gene has CDR1 LGHDT and CDR2 YNNKEL (reference sequence). The CDR3 here is CASSQDPSGSTDTQYF. CDR3 bases: TGTGCCAGCAGCCAAGATCCCAGCGGATCCACAGATACGCAGTATTTT.

J is TRBJ2-5 and V is TRBV9; D remains ambiguous. Trimming pared 2 bases from V and 2 bases from J, leaving 13 bases between. Germline CDR1 reads SGDLS; CDR2 reads YYNGEE. CDR3 length: 15 residues. The CDR3 protein is CASSVGETDQETQYF. CDR3 sequence (DNA): TGTGCCAGCAGCGTCGGCGAGACTGATCAAGAGACCCAGTACTTC.

This clone occurred once. The chain links TRBV12-3 or TRBV12-4 to TRBJ2-1; no reliable D call. The CDR3 has 13 residues. V lost 6 bases and J 8 bases, leaving 14 bases between the germline ends. CDR3 loop: CASSETLVHEQFF. The DNA of the CDR3 is TGTGCCAGCAGCGAGACACTCGTACATGAGCAGTTCTTC.

The V call is TRBV6-1, the J call TRBJ2-7; the match to TRBD2 covers 7 bases. Per germline, CDR1 MNHNS and CDR2 SASEGT. V was clipped by 2 bases and J by 6 bases; unmatched bases: 10. The CDR3 is 15 amino acids. CDR3: CASSEFGTGGSEQYF. The CDR3 region has the DNA TGTGCCAGCAGTGAATTCGGGACGGGAGGTTCCGAGCAGTACTTC.

This clone was picked up a small number of times. V usage is TRBV11-2 and J usage is TRBJ1-2; D not resolved. This CDR3 has 12 amino acids. CDR1 and CDR2 (germline): SGHAT, FQNNGV. With 1 base removed from V and 7 bases from J, the gap between germline ends came to 7 bases. The CDR3 reads CASSLGLVGYTF. The CDR3 nucleotides are TGTGCCAGCAGCTTAGGTTTAGTTGGCTACACCTTC.

The rearrangement links TRBV9 to TRBJ2-1, with 10 bases lining up with TRBD2. J was trimmed by 9 bases and V by 2 bases; bases with no gene match: 5. Germline V gives CDR1 SGDLS, CDR2 YYNGEE. The CDR3 consists of 14 residues. CDR3 DNA sequence: TGTGCCAGCAGCGTGGGTAGCGGGAGGCCTGAGCAGTTCTTC. It yields the protein CASSVGSGRPEQFF.

The V gene is TRBV12-3 or TRBV12-4, the J gene TRBJ2-1; TRBD2 aligns across 8 bases. The CDR3 sequence is 11 residues long. J was trimmed by 13 bases and V by 6 bases; bases with no gene match: 5. In DNA form, the CDR3 reads TGTGCCAGCAGCCGACTAGCGAAACAGTTCTTC. Translated: CASSRLAKQFF.

The chain is built from TRBV5-1 and TRBJ2-7; 14 nucleotides line up with TRBD2. Trimming took 7 bases from V and 2 from J; bases not matched to a gene: 8. The CDR3 consists of 16 residues. Looked up from germline, CDR1 is SGHRS and CDR2 is YFSETQ. The CDR3: CASYGLAGGGPYEQYF. The CDR3 DNA reads as TGCGCCAGCTACGGACTAGCGGGAGGTGGGCCCTACGAGCAGTACTTC.

In its sample, this clone was seen once. The chain couples TRBV21-1 to TRBJ1-2. TRBV21-1 is described as a pseudogene. The CDR3 has 14 residues. DNA of the CDR3: TGTGCCAGCAGCAAAGAGGGAGGGGCTGGTGGCTACACCTTC. Its translation: CASSKEGGAGGYTF.

The chain employs TRBV3-1 (or the pseudogene TRBV3-2) and TRBJ2-4, with D possibly TRBD2 on 6 matching bases. The V gene's germline CDR1 is LGHDT and CDR2 YNNKEL (reference sequence). The CDR3 sequence is 18 residues long. V was pared by 0 bases and J by 7 bases, with 22 bases between. This chain's CDR3 is CASSQDPSAGQVMNIQYF. CDR3 nucleotide sequence: TGTGCCAGCAGCCAAGATCCCAGTGCGGGGCAGGTTATGAACATTCAGTACTTC.

This chain links TRBV28 with TRBJ2-2, with D maybe TRBD1 (6 bases). Per the germline V gene, CDR1 is MDHEN and CDR2 is SYDVKM. Trimming cost V 6 bases and J 4 bases, with 18 bases left between them. This CDR3 spans 16 amino acids. CDR3 region: CASRRTGPTGTGELFF. In DNA form, the CDR3 reads TGTGCCAGCAGGCGTACAGGGCCGACGGGCACCGGGGAGCTGTTTTTT.

This clone has just one count. V usage is TRBV29-1 and J usage is TRBJ1-2, with D perhaps TRBD1 (6 bases). The germline CDR1 and CDR2 sequences are SQVTM and ANQGSEA. The V gene lost 4 bases and the J gene lost 6 bases, with 15 bases spanning the gap. This CDR3 is 13 amino acids long. CDR3 nucleotide sequence: TGCAGCGTTGGAGGGAGGGGGTTGAATGGCTACACCTTC. Protein: CSVGGRGLNGYTF. Full variable domain (missing parts from reference TRBV29-1 and TRBJ1-2): SAVISQKPSRDICQRGTSLTIQCQVDSQVTMMFWYRQQPGQSLTLIATANQGSEATYESGFVIDKFPISRPNLTFSTLTVSNMSPEDSSIYLCSVGGRGLNGYTFGSGTRLTVV.

This clone was counted ten times or more. The junction shows a germline mismatch at one end, possibly a read error. The chain employs TRBV25-1 and TRBJ2-7; weak D call: TRBD1 (6 bases). The CDR3 is made up of 8 amino acids. Germline V gene lookup returns CDR1 MGHDK and CDR2 SYGVNS. Here the CDR3 DNA reads TGTGCCAGCAGGCAGGGGAACTTC. Protein sequence: CASRQGNF.

The chain couples TRBV15 to TRBJ2-1, with 11 bases fitting TRBD2. The CDR3 is made up of 14 amino acids. V shed 8 bases, J shed 9 bases, and the junction held 9 bases outside the gene matches. CDR1 is LNHNV, CDR2 YYDKDF, per germline (reference sequence). The CDR3 nucleotides read TGTGCCACCCATGATAGCGGGAGGGTGGGTGAGCAGTTCTTC. Translation gives CATHDSGRVGEQFF.

The rearrangement joins TRBV19 to TRBJ1-1; D gene ambiguous. CDR1 is LNHDA, CDR2 SQIVND, per germline (reference sequence). V was clipped by 4 bases and J by 1 base, with 7 bases between them. This CDR3 has 13 residues. The CDR3 reads CASSRPPNTEAFF. CDR3 DNA sequence: TGTGCCAGTAGTAGGCCTCCGAACACTGAAGCTTTCTTT.

The gene calls are TRBV7-2 and TRBJ2-5, with 10 nucleotides matching TRBD2. The J segment lost 4 bases and the V segment lost 2 bases, leaving 4 bases of the junction unmatched. The CDR3 loop spans 15 amino acids. Germline assignment: CDR1 SGHTA and CDR2 FQGNSA. The CDR3 loop is CASSLTSGARETQYF. CDR3 coding DNA: TGTGCCAGCAGCTTAACTAGCGGGGCCAGAGAGACCCAGTACTTC.

The J gene is TRBJ2-7, the V gene TRBV4-1, with 8 bases aligning to TRBD1. Looked up from germline, CDR1 is MGHRA and CDR2 is YSYEKL. V lost 2 bases to trimming and J lost 7 bases; unmatched junction nucleotides: 10. The CDR3 totals 15 residues. The CDR3 loop is CASSQTGTGTGEQYF. CDR3 bases: TGCGCCAGCAGCCAAACCGGGACAGGTACGGGGGAGCAGTACTTC.

The rearrangement links TRBV7-2 to TRBJ2-5; the match to TRBD1 covers 9 bases. V was pared by 6 bases and J by 4 bases, with 12 bases of the junction left unmatched. Germline CDR1 and CDR2: SGHTA and FQGNSA. This CDR3 has 16 residues. The CDR3 DNA follows: TGTGCCAGCAGTCGGACAGGGGCAGTGAAGTTAGAGACCCAGTACTTC. This gives the protein CASSRTGAVKLETQYF.

The chain is built from TRBV4-2 and TRBJ2-3, with D maybe TRBD2 (5 bases). The CDR3 has 18 amino acids. Germline V CDR1 and CDR2: LGHNA, YNFKEQ. V shed 4 bases and J shed 1 base, with 21 bases lying between them. The CDR3 sequence: CASSPGALTKGGTDTQYF. DNA of the CDR3: TGTGCCAGCAGCCCCGGAGCACTAACCAAGGGAGGCACAGATACGCAGTATTTT.